The T cell receptor beta chain under discussion was sequenced for a study of T cell clonality in common variable immunodeficiency. Many counts were recorded for this clone. Its specificity is unknown. Read data end 3 residues before the CDR3 end; the end is taken from the germline J gene. Sequenced by immunoSEQ multiplex PCR; TCRdb stores in-frame clones only, minus some. This sample carries over 30,000 clones, none of them present only once. Trimming removed 3 bases from V and 8 bases from J, with 14 bases in between. CDR3 length: 15 residues. Germline CDR1 LNHDA, CDR2 SQIVND (reference sequence). Broader study findings: Reportedly, TCR beta sequences from common variable immunodeficiency showed fewer deletions and N-nucleotide insertions. CVID subjects had higher TCRbeta clonality than healthy controls, most marked in about a third. Links between repertoire features and CVID complications were heterogeneity-limited.

The sequencing input was peripheral blood mononuclear cells. This chain links TRBV19 with TRBJ1-6; the D is unclear. This receptor was taken from a person aged 18 to 70 in good health. Partial CDR3 DNA: TGTGCCAGTAGTATTAGGGTCGGAGAATATTCACCC. This codes for CASSIRVGEYSP. The CDR3 as a whole reads CASSIRVGEYSPLHF.